This entry concerns a single TCR beta chain. Its antigen is undetermined. This entry comes from a study of vaccination effects on CD4 cells after COVID-19. Findings and limits, study-wide: Clones of infection and vaccine origin contracted markedly late after vaccination.

When around 9 days of culture had elapsed, CD4+ T cells were isolated. Vaccinated participants had no history of SARS-CoV-2 infection and tested negative for nucleocapsid antibodies. Profiled with immunoSEQ multiplex PCR; TCRdb holds only in-frame clones, not every one. The sample has about 76,000 clones; 70% to 80% are singletons. V was cut by 5 bases and J by 8 bases, with 18 bases left in between. Per germline, CDR1 SGHVS and CDR2 FQNEAQ. The CDR3 consists of 14 residues. This sample comprised CD4+ T cells from PBMCs cultured without peptide, obtained before COVID-19 vaccination. This receptor was taken from a human donor who received a COVID-19 vaccine. The chain combines TRBV7-8 with TRBJ1-2; D remains unclear. The CDR3 DNA is TGTGCCAGCAGCCCCTTAACGGCAGGACGGGGCTACACCTTC. Encoded protein: CASSPLTAGRGYTF.